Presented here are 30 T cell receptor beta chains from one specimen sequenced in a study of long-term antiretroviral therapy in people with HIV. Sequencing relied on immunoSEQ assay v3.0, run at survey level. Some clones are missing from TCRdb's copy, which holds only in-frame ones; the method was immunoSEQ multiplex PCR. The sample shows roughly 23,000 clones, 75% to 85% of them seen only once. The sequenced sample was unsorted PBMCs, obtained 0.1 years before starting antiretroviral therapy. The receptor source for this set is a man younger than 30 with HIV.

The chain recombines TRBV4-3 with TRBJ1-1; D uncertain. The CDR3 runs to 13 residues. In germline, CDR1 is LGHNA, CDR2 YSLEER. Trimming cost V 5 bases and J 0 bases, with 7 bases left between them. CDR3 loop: CASSYTVNTEAFF. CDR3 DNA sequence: TGCGCCAGCAGCTATACCGTGAACACTGAAGCTTTCTTT.

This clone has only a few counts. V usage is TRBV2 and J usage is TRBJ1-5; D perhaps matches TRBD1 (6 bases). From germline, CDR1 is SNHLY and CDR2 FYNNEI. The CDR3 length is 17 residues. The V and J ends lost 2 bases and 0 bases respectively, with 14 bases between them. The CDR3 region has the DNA TGTGCCAGCAGTGAAAGGGGGGGGCGCCCTAGCAATCAGCCCCAGCATTTT. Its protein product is CASSERGGRPSNQPQHF.

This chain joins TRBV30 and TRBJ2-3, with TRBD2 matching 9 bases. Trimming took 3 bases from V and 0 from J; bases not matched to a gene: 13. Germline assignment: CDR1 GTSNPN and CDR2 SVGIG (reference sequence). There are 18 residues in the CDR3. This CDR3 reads CAWSGLAGAGMSTDTQYF. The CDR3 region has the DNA TGTGCCTGGAGCGGGTTAGCGGGGGCCGGGATGAGCACAGATACGCAGTATTTT.

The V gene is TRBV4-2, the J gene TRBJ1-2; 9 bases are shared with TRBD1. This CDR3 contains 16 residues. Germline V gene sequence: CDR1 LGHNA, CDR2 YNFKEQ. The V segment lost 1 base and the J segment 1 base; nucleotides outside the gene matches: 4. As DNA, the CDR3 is TGTGCCAGCAGCCAAGTGGAGGGACAGGGTAACTATGGCTACACCTTC. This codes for CASSQVEGQGNYGYTF.

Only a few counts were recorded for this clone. In nucleotides, the CDR3 is TGTGCCAGCAGCACTACAGGGGACTATGGCTACACCTTC. Amino acids: CASSTTGDYGYTF. The V gene is TRBV7-3, the J gene TRBJ1-2, with TRBD1 matching 7 bases. V lost 5 bases to trimming and J lost 3 bases; unmatched junction nucleotides: 3. Germline CDR1 reads SGHTA; CDR2 reads FQGTGA. The CDR3 is 13 amino acids.

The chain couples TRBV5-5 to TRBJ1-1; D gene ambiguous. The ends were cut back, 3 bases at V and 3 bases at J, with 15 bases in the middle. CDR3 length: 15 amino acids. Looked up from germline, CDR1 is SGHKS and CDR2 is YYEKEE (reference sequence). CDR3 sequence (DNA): TGTGCCAGCAGCTCAACCCTGACGGACTACACTGAAGCTTTCTTT. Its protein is CASSSTLTDYTEAFF.

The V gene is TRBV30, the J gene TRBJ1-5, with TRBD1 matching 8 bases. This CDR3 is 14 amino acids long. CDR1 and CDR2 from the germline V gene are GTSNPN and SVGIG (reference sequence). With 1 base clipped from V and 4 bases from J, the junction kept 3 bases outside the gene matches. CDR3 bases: TGTGCCTGGAGTGCGGACAGGGAGAATCAGCCCCAGCATTTT. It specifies CAWSADRENQPQHF. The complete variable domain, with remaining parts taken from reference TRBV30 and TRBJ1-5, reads SQTIHQWPATLVQPVGSPLSLECTVEGTSNPNLYWYRQAAGRGLQLLFYSVGIGQISSEVPQNLSASRPQDRQFILSSKKLLLSDSGFYLCAWSADRENQPQHFGDGTRLSIL.

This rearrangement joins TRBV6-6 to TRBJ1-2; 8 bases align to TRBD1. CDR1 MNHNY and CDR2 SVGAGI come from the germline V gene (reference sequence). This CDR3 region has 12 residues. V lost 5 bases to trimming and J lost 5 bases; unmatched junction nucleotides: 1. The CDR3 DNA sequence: TGTGCCAGCAGTGGACAGGGATATGGCTACACCTTC. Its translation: CASSGQGYGYTF.

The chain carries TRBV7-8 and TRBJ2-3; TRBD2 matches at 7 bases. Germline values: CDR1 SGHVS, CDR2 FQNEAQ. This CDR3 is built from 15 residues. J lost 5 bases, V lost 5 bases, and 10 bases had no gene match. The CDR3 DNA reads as TGTGCCAGCAGCAACACCGGGGGGTCCCGAGATACGCAGTATTTT. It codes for CASSNTGGSRDTQYF.

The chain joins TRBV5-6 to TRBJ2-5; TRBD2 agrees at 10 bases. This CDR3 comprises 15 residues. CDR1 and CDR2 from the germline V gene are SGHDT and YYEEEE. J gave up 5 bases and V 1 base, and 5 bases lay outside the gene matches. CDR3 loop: CASSLLAGADETQYF. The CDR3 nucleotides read TGTGCCAGCAGCTTGCTAGCGGGAGCAGATGAGACCCAGTACTTC.

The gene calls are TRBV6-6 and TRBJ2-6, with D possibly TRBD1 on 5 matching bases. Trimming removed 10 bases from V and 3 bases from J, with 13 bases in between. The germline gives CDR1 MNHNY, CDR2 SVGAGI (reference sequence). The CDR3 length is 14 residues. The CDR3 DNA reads TGTGCCACCGACGAGACAGTTGGGGCCAACGTCCTGACTTTC. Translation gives CATDETVGANVLTF.

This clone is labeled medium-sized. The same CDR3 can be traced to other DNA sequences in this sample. The CDR3 DNA is TGTGCCAGTAGTATAGCGGACGGGGATGAGCAGTACTTC. This translates into CASSIADGDEQYF. The V gene is TRBV19, the J gene TRBJ2-7; D perhaps matches TRBD2 (5 bases). Germline V gene sequence: CDR1 LNHDA, CDR2 SQIVND (reference sequence). CDR3 length: 13 amino acids. V was shortened by 1 base and J by 7 bases, with 11 bases between the two germline ends.

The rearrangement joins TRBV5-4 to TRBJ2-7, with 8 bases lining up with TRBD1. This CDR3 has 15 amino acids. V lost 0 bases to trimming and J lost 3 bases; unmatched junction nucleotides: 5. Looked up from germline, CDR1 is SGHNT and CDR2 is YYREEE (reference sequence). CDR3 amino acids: CASSLARGLVYEQYF. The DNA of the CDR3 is TGTGCCAGCAGCTTGGCCAGGGGGCTCGTCTACGAGCAGTACTTC.

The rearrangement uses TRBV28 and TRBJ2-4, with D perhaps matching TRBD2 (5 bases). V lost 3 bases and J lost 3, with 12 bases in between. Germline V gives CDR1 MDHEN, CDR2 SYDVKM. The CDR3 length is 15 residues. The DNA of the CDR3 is TGTGCCAGCAGTTTCTTTAGAGGGCTCAAAAACATTCAGTACTTC. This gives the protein CASSFFRGLKNIQYF.

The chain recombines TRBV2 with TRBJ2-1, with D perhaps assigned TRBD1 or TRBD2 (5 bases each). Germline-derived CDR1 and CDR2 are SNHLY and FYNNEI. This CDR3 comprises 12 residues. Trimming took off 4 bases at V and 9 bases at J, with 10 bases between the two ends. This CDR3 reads CASSVGTIEQFF. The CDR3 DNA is TGTGCCAGCAGTGTCGGGACGATTGAGCAGTTCTTC. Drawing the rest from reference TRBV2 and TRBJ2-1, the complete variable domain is EPEVTQTPSHQVTQMGQEVILRCVPISNHLYFYWYRQILGQKVEFLVSFYNNEISEKSEIFDDQFSVERPDGSNFTLKIRSTKLEDSAMYFCASSVGTIEQFFGPGTRLTVL.

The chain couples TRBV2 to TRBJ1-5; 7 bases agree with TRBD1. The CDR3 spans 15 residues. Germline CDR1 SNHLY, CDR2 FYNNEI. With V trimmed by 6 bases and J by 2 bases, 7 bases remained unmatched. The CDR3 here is CASRTGRVGNQPQHF. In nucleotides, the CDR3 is TGTGCCAGCAGGACAGGGAGGGTTGGCAATCAGCCCCAGCATTTT.

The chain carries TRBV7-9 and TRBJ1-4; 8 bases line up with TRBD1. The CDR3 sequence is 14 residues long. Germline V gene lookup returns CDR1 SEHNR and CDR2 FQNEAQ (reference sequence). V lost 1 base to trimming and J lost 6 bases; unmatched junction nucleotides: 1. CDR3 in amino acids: CASSLDRGYEKLFF. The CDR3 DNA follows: TGTGCCAGCAGCTTAGACAGGGGGTATGAAAAACTGTTTTTT.

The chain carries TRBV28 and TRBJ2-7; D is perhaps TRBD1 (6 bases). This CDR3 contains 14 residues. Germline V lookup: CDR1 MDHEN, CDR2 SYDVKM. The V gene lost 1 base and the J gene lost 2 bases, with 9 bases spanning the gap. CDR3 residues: CASSLYRDAYEQYF. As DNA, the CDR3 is TGTGCCAGCAGTTTATACAGGGATGCCTACGAGCAGTACTTC. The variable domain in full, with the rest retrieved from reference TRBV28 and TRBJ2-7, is DVKVTQSSRYLVKRTGEKVFLECVQDMDHENMFWYRQDPGLGLRLIYFSYDVKMKEKGDIPEGYSVSREKKERFSLILESASTNQTSMYLCASSLYRDAYEQYFGPGTRLTVT.

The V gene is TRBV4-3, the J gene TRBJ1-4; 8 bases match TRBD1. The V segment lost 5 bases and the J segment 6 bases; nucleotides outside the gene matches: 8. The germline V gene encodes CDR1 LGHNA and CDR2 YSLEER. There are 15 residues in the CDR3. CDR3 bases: TGCGCCAGCAGCTTTTGGACAGGGCGCGATGAAAAACTGTTTTTT. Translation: CASSFWTGRDEKLFF.

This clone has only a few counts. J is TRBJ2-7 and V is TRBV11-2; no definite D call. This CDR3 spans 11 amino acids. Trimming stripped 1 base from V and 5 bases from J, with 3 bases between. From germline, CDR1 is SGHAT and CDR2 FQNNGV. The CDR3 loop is CASSLGNEQYF. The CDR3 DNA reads TGTGCCAGCAGCTTAGGGAACGAGCAGTACTTC.

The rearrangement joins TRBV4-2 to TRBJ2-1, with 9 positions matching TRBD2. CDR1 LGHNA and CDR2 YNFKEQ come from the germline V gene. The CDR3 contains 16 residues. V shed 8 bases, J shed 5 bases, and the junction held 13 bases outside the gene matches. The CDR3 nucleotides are TGTGCCAGCCTCCAAGAGCGGGAGGCCGAACACAATGAGCAGTTCTTC. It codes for CASLQEREAEHNEQFF.

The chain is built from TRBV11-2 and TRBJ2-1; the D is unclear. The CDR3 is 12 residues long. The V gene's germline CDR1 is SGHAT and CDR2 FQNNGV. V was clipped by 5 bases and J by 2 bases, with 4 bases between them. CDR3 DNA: TGTGCCAGCAGCCGGCCCTACAATGAGCAGTTCTTC. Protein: CASSRPYNEQFF. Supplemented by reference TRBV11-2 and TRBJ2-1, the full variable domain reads EAGVAQSPRYKIIEKRQSVAFWCNPISGHATLYWYQQILGQGPKLLIQFQNNGVVDDSQLPKDRFSAERLKGVDSTLKIQPAKLEDSAVYLCASSRPYNEQFFGPGTRLTVL.

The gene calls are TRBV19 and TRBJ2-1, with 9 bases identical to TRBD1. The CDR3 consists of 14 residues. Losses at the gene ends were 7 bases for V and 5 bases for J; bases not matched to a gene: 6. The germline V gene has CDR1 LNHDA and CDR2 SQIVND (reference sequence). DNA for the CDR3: TGTGCCAGTATGGCGGGGACAGGGCACAATGAGCAGTTCTTC. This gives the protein CASMAGTGHNEQFF.

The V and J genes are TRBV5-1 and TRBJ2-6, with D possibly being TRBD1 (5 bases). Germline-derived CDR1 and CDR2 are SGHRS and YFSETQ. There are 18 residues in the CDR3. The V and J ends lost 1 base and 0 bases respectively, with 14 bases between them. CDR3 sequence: CASSLSVTADSGANVLTF. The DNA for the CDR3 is TGCGCCAGCAGCTTGTCTGTGACAGCCGACTCTGGGGCCAACGTCCTGACTTTC.

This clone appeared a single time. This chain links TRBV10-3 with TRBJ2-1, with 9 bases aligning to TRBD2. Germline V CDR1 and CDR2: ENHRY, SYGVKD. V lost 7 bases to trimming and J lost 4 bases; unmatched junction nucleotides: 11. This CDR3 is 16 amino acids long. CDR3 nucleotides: TGTGCCATCAACACGGTAGCGGGGGCCCGATACAATGAGCAGTTCTTC. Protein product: CAINTVAGARYNEQFF.

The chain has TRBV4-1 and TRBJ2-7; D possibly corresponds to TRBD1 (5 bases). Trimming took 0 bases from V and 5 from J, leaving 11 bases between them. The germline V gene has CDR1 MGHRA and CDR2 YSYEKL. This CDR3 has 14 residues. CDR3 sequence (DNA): TGCGCCAGCAGCCAAGATAGGGGCAGGGACGAGCAGTACTTC. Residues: CASSQDRGRDEQYF.

The CDR3 bases are TGTGCCAGCAGGGTTGGGTCCGGGGAGCTGTTTTTT. Amino acid sequence: CASRVGSGELFF. The chain is built from TRBV6-1 and TRBJ2-2; D unresolved. From germline, CDR1 is MNHNS and CDR2 SASEGT. V was trimmed by 6 bases and J by 6 bases, leaving 8 bases between them. This CDR3 region has 12 residues.

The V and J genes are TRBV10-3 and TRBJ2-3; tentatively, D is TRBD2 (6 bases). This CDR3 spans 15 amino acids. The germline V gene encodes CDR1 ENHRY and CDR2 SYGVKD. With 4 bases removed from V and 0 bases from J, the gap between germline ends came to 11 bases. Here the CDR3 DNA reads TGTGCCATCAGTGGCGGGGTAACTAGCACAGATACGCAGTATTTT. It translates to CAISGGVTSTDTQYF.

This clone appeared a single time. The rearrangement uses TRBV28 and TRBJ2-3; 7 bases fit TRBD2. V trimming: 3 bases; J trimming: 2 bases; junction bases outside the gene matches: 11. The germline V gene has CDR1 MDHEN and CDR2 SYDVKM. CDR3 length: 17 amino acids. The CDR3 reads CASSFFGGEGHTDTQYF. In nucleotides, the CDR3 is TGTGCCAGCAGTTTTTTCGGTGGGGAGGGGCACACAGATACGCAGTATTTT.

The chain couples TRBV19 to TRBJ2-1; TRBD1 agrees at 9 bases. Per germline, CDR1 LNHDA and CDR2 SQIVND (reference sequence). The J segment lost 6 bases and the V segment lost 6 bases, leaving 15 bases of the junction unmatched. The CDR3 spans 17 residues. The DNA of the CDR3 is TGTGCCAGTAGCGCCCGATCCGGGACAGGGTTAGGCAATGAGCAGTTCTTC. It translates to CASSARSGTGLGNEQFF.